Sequencing of this TCR beta chain was carried out in a study of blood T cell repertoires in COVID-19. The V and J ends lost 0 bases and 4 bases respectively, with 9 bases between them. Looked up from germline, CDR1 is LGHNA and CDR2 is YNFKEQ. The CDR3 runs 14 residues. Method: immunoSEQ multiplex PCR; TCRdb's copy keeps in-frame clones and lacks some. The table has some 280,000 clones, about nine tenths seen once. The sequence came from a woman aged 55-69 years with acute or convalescent COVID-19. Sequenced sample: peripheral blood. The genes are TRBV4-2 and TRBJ1-2, with D uncertain. The chain's CDR3 is CASSQDRRFYGYTF. The CDR3, as DNA: TGTGCCAGCAGCCAAGACCGCAGGTTCTATGGCTACACCTTC.